A selection of T cell receptor beta chains follows, all from one sample in a study of metastatic and nonmetastatic thyroid tumors. TCRdb called clones again from the PCR reads with MiXCR. The repertoire holds some 13,000 clones, with roughly 29% as singletons. Sequencing was done on a sample of tumor tissue. These receptors were collected from a female donor with papillary thyroid cancer or a benign thyroid nodule (not recorded which). Some clones in this sample may be carry-over from other donors' samples. Each CDR3 is given with its conserved first and last residue. Each record gives: J gene, D gene, clone size, V gene, CDR3 DNA, CDR3 protein. The D gene is left open where the match is weak. Some rows mark clone size as missing; the rest say once, few, many or name a class of expanded clone.

J gene: TRBJ2-7
D gene: NA
clone size: medium-sized
V gene: TRBV30
CDR3 DNA: TGTGCCTGGAGTGGACCGGGACTGCTCTACGAGCAGTACTTC
CDR3 protein: CAWSGPGLLYEQYF

J gene: TRBJ1-5
D gene: TRBD1
clone size: medium-sized
V gene: TRBV7-8
CDR3 DNA: TGTGCCAGCAGCCTACGACAGGGTAGCAATCAGCCCCAGCATTTT
CDR3 protein: CASSLRQGSNQPQHF

J gene: TRBJ1-5
D gene: NA
clone size: once
V gene: TRBV20-1
CDR3 DNA: TGCAGTGCTATGAGTGAAGGCGATCCGCCCCAGCATTTT
CDR3 protein: CSAMSEGDPPQHF

J gene: TRBJ1-1
D gene: NA
clone size: once
V gene: TRBV30
CDR3 DNA: TGTGCCTGGAGTGTAGTGAGAAACACTGAAGCTTTCTTT
CDR3 protein: CAWSVVRNTEAFF

J gene: TRBJ2-7
D gene: TRBD1
clone size: NA
V gene: TRBV11-3
CDR3 DNA: TGTGCCAGCAGCCCCGGACAGGGGGAAGAGCAGTACTTC
CDR3 protein: CASSPGQGEEQYF

J gene: TRBJ2-3
D gene: TRBD2
clone size: NA
V gene: TRBV27
CDR3 DNA: TGTGCCAGCAGTTTCGATCCCTCAACGGGAGGTCGCACAGATACGCAGTATTTT
CDR3 protein: CASSFDPSTGGRTDTQYF

J gene: TRBJ2-7
D gene: TRBD1
clone size: medium-sized
V gene: TRBV2
CDR3 DNA: TGTGCCAGCAGTGATCGACAGGGGGTTATAGACGAGCAGTACTTC
CDR3 protein: CASSDRQGVIDEQYF

J gene: TRBJ1-2
D gene: NA
clone size: NA
V gene: TRBV30
CDR3 DNA: TGTGCCTGGAGTTCATTTGGACAGTCTAACTATGGCTACACCTTC
CDR3 protein: CAWSSFGQSNYGYTF

J gene: TRBJ1-2
D gene: NA
clone size: few
V gene: TRBV19
CDR3 DNA: TGTGCCAGTGGTATAGTTCCCCCCAGAGGCTACACCTTC
CDR3 protein: CASGIVPPRGYTF

J gene: TRBJ2-5
D gene: NA
clone size: few
V gene: TRBV28
CDR3 DNA: TGTGCCAGCACCTACTTGTACGGGCGGGACCGAAGTGGAGAGACCCAGTACTTC
CDR3 protein: CASTYLYGRDRSGETQYF

J gene: TRBJ1-1
D gene: TRBD1
clone size: medium-sized
V gene: TRBV19
CDR3 DNA: TGTGCCAGTAGTATAGGGACAGGGGGAACTGAAGCTTTCTTT
CDR3 protein: CASSIGTGGTEAFF

J gene: TRBJ2-7
D gene: TRBD1
clone size: NA
V gene: TRBV5-1
CDR3 DNA: TGCGCCAGCAGCTTGGATTACCTTGACAGGGGGCAATACGAGCAGTACTTC
CDR3 protein: CASSLDYLDRGQYEQYF

J gene: TRBJ2-6
D gene: NA
clone size: NA
V gene: TRBV12-3/TRBV12-4
CDR3 DNA: TGTGCCAGCAGTTTTCCGGGGAGGGGAGGGGGGGTCCTGACTTTC
CDR3 protein: CASSFPGRGGGVLTF

J gene: TRBJ2-4
D gene: TRBD2
clone size: few
V gene: TRBV10-3
CDR3 DNA: TGTGCCATCAGCTCGGGGGGTAAAATAGCCAAAAACATTCAGTACTTC
CDR3 protein: CAISSGGKIAKNIQYF

J gene: TRBJ1-1
D gene: TRBD1
clone size: NA
V gene: TRBV20-1
CDR3 DNA: TGCAGTGCCCGACAGGGATCGATCACTGAAGCTTTCTTT
CDR3 protein: CSARQGSITEAFF

J gene: TRBJ2-7
D gene: NA
clone size: NA
V gene: TRBV5-1
CDR3 DNA: TGCGCCAGCAGCCCTTCGACTAGTTCGGAGATGTACGAGCAGTACTTC
CDR3 protein: CASSPSTSSEMYEQYF

J gene: TRBJ2-7
D gene: TRBD2
clone size: many
V gene: TRBV20-1
CDR3 DNA: TGCAGTGCTGAGGGACTAGCGGGAGTGATATACGAGCAGTACTTC
CDR3 protein: CSAEGLAGVIYEQYF

J gene: TRBJ2-3
D gene: NA
clone size: many
V gene: TRBV5-1
CDR3 DNA: TGCGCCAGCTACCCGGGACACAGGACCACAGATACGCAGTATTTT
CDR3 protein: CASYPGHRTTDTQYF

J gene: TRBJ1-6
D gene: NA
clone size: medium-sized
V gene: TRBV12-3/TRBV12-4
CDR3 DNA: TGTGCCAGCAGGGAACGATTTTTAGGTTCACCCCTCCACTTT
CDR3 protein: CASRERFLGSPLHF

J gene: TRBJ2-1
D gene: NA
clone size: NA
V gene: TRBV9
CDR3 DNA: TGTGCCAGCAGCGTAGTGGGGGGCGCCTACAATGAGCAGTTCTTC
CDR3 protein: CASSVVGGAYNEQFF

J gene: TRBJ1-2
D gene: NA
clone size: NA
V gene: TRBV30
CDR3 DNA: TGTGCCTGGAGTGGGCTCTATGGCTACACCTTC
CDR3 protein: CAWSGLYGYTF

J gene: TRBJ1-4
D gene: NA
clone size: many
V gene: TRBV20-1
CDR3 DNA: TGCAGTGCTAGAGATTGGGCAGACGCATTTAATGAAAAACTGTTTTTT
CDR3 protein: CSARDWADAFNEKLFF

J gene: TRBJ1-4
D gene: NA
clone size: few
V gene: TRBV6-1
CDR3 DNA: TGTGCCAGCAGTGAATTGAGAAATGAAAAACTGTTTTTT
CDR3 protein: CASSELRNEKLFF

J gene: TRBJ1-1
D gene: TRBD1
clone size: many
V gene: TRBV28
CDR3 DNA: TGTGCCAGCAGTTCAGGGCAGGGGGCTGGTCTGAACACTGAAGCTTTCTTT
CDR3 protein: CASSSGQGAGLNTEAFF

J gene: TRBJ2-1
D gene: TRBD2
clone size: NA
V gene: TRBV11-1
CDR3 DNA: TGTGCCAGCAGCATGACTAGCGGGGGTTACAATGAGCAGTTCTTC
CDR3 protein: CASSMTSGGYNEQFF

J gene: TRBJ1-2
D gene: NA
clone size: NA
V gene: TRBV10-3
CDR3 DNA: TGTGCCATCACAGGCGGCGTCTATGGCTACACCTTC
CDR3 protein: CAITGGVYGYTF

J gene: TRBJ2-1
D gene: NA
clone size: NA
V gene: TRBV7-9
CDR3 DNA: TGTGCCAGCAGCCTCAGGGGAGATGAGCAGTTCTTC
CDR3 protein: CASSLRGDEQFF

J gene: TRBJ2-3
D gene: TRBD2
clone size: NA
V gene: TRBV11-1
CDR3 DNA: TGTGCCAGCAGCTTTATCGGGCTAGCGGGGAGCACAGATACGCAGTATTTT
CDR3 protein: CASSFIGLAGSTDTQYF

J gene: TRBJ2-1
D gene: TRBD2
clone size: NA
V gene: TRBV5-1
CDR3 DNA: TGCGCCAGCAGCTCAGGACTAGCCTCCAATGAGCAGTTCTTC
CDR3 protein: CASSSGLASNEQFF

J gene: TRBJ2-7
D gene: NA
clone size: NA
V gene: TRBV6-6
CDR3 DNA: TGTGCCAGCAGTTACTGGCAGGGTAGCGAGCAGTACTTC
CDR3 protein: CASSYWQGSEQYF

J gene: TRBJ2-1
D gene: TRBD2
clone size: NA
V gene: TRBV5-1
CDR3 DNA: TGCGCCAGCAGCTTAGCGGGAGGGCCTAGCAATGAGCAGTTCTTC
CDR3 protein: CASSLAGGPSNEQFF

J gene: TRBJ1-2
D gene: TRBD1
clone size: NA
V gene: TRBV20-1
CDR3 DNA: TGCAGTGCTAGAGACAGGGGGGGCTATGGCTACACCTTC
CDR3 protein: CSARDRGGYGYTF

J gene: TRBJ2-2
D gene: TRBD2
clone size: NA
V gene: TRBV5-1
CDR3 DNA: TGCGCCAGCAGCTTTGGAGCGGGAGGGCCCCGGACCGGGGAGCTGTTTTTT
CDR3 protein: CASSFGAGGPRTGELFF

J gene: TRBJ1-4
D gene: NA
clone size: many
V gene: TRBV5-6
CDR3 DNA: TGTGCCAGCACCACTTGGGGGGTGATAGAAGAAAAACTGTTTTTT
CDR3 protein: CASTTWGVIEEKLFF

J gene: TRBJ2-7
D gene: NA
clone size: few
V gene: TRBV28
CDR3 DNA: TGTGCCAGCAGTTTGTGGGATTCCTACGAGCAGTACTTC
CDR3 protein: CASSLWDSYEQYF

J gene: TRBJ2-1
D gene: NA
clone size: NA
V gene: TRBV4-1
CDR3 DNA: TGCGCCAGCAGCCGGAACCGGGGCGCGGAGCAGTTCTTC
CDR3 protein: CASSRNRGAEQFF

J gene: TRBJ2-7
D gene: NA
clone size: many
V gene: TRBV10-1
CDR3 DNA: TGCGCCAGCAGTAGACTGGCCTACGAGCGGTACTTC
CDR3 protein: CASSRLAYERYF

J gene: TRBJ1-1
D gene: NA
clone size: many
V gene: TRBV7-8
CDR3 DNA: TGTGCCAGCAGCTCCGCCGTCGGGACGTACACTGAAGCTTTCTTT
CDR3 protein: CASSSAVGTYTEAFF

J gene: TRBJ1-1
D gene: TRBD1
clone size: NA
V gene: TRBV12-3/TRBV12-4
CDR3 DNA: TGTGCCAGCAGTAACCAGGGGGCCCCCGGTGGCACTGAAGCTTTCTTT
CDR3 protein: CASSNQGAPGGTEAFF

J gene: TRBJ1-4
D gene: TRBD1
clone size: few
V gene: TRBV12-3/TRBV12-4
CDR3 DNA: TGTGCCAGCACGGGACAGGGAGTCGAAAAATTGTTTTTT
CDR3 protein: CASTGQGVEKLFF